This T cell receptor (beta chain) was sequenced for a study of blood T cell repertoires in COVID-19. In the source study's methods: From reference gene primer amplification, estimates of nucleated cell counts were derived. The assay was immunoSEQ multiplex PCR, and TCRdb's table has in-frame clones only and misses some. V and J calls and clone size are copied from that table; D and trimming were computed from the DNA. In the table there are 200,000 or so clones, 87% of which are singletons. With 6 bases removed from V and 1 base from J, the gap between germline ends came to 10 bases. Per germline, CDR1 SNHLY and CDR2 FYNNEI. The CDR3 sequence is 14 residues long. Enrolled through a virtual design, the participants were between about 18 and 89 years of age and came from some 25 US areas. Which cohort a participant joined came from the clinical history participants gave.

The clonotype was recovered from a man aged 25 to 45 who had recovered from COVID-19. The sequenced sample was PBMCs or T cells enriched from blood (not recorded which). This chain links TRBV2 with TRBJ1-5, with D maybe TRBD1 (5 bases). The CDR3: CASRQTVSNQPQHF. The CDR3 bases are TGTGCCAGCAGGCAGACAGTGAGCAATCAGCCCCAGCATTTT.